What follows are 9 T cell receptor beta chains derived from one specimen sequenced in a study of blood T cell repertoires in COVID-19. Profiled with immunoSEQ multiplex PCR; TCRdb holds only in-frame clones, not every one. The data show a few hundred thousand clones, with approximately 81% seen just once and 5% to 7.5% held by the top ten. Sequencing was performed on PBMCs or T cells enriched from blood (not recorded which). The source is a woman in her 50s who had been exposed to COVID-19.

This clone was counted only a few times. The chain carries TRBV11-2 and TRBJ2-2; D is perhaps TRBD2 (5 bases). Trimming left V 2 bases short and J 7 bases short, with 8 bases between. Per germline, CDR1 SGHAT and CDR2 FQNNGV. The CDR3 sequence is 13 residues long. The CDR3 reads CASSLFGVGELFF. Written as DNA, the CDR3 is TGTGCCAGCAGCTTATTCGGGGTCGGGGAGCTGTTTTTT.

J is TRBJ1-1 and V is TRBV10-3, with D possibly being TRBD1 (5 bases). This CDR3 comprises 13 residues. V dropped 7 bases and J dropped 1 base, with 10 bases sitting between them. Per the germline V gene, CDR1 is ENHRY and CDR2 is SYGVKD. The CDR3 loop is CAITGGPNTEAFF. The CDR3 DNA is TGTGCCATCACGGGGGGACCGAACACTGAAGCTTTCTTT.

The chain is built from TRBV4-3 and TRBJ1-3; D may be TRBD1 (5 bases). Germline V gene lookup returns CDR1 LGHNA and CDR2 YSLEER. Trimming removed 3 bases from V and 2 bases from J, with 8 bases in between. The CDR3 has 14 amino acids. The CDR3 is CASSQGTAGNTIYF. DNA for the CDR3: TGCGCCAGCAGCCAGGGGACTGCTGGAAACACCATATATTTT.

This chain links TRBV27 with TRBJ1-2, with TRBD1 as a possible D gene (6 bases). V gave up 5 bases and J gave up 8 bases, with 18 bases separating them. The CDR3 is 14 amino acids. Looked up from germline, CDR1 is MNHEY and CDR2 is SMNVEV (reference sequence). CDR3 DNA sequence: TGTGCCAGCAGTAGCGGGACACTGATAGGCGGCTACACCTTC. This translates into CASSSGTLIGGYTF.

The chain couples TRBV7-2 to TRBJ1-1, with D hard to call. This CDR3 comprises 13 residues. V lost 5 bases, J lost 3 bases, and 10 bases lay in between. Germline V lookup: CDR1 SGHTA, CDR2 FQGNSA. The CDR3 spells CASSPRLYTEAFF. The CDR3 region has the DNA TGTGCCAGCAGCCCCCGTTTGTACACTGAAGCTTTCTTT.

This chain uses TRBV4-1 with TRBJ1-1, with D possibly being TRBD1 (6 bases). The CDR3 extends over 13 amino acids. In germline, CDR1 is MGHRA, CDR2 YSYEKL. Trimming cost V 2 bases and J 10 bases, with 14 bases left between them. As DNA, the CDR3 is TGCGCCAGCAGCCAAACAGGGAGAGGGGTAGCTTTCTTT. It yields the protein CASSQTGRGVAFF.

This chain joins TRBV24-1 and TRBJ1-2, with D possibly matching TRBD1 (5 bases). The germline V gene encodes CDR1 KGHDR and CDR2 SFDVKD. V was shortened by 4 bases and J by 9 bases, with 17 bases between the two germline ends. The CDR3 loop spans 14 amino acids. CDR3 nucleotide sequence: TGTGCCACCAGTGAGGGAGGACAAGTCAGGAGCTACACCTTC. Protein: CATSEGGQVRSYTF.

This chain links TRBV7-2 with TRBJ1-1; D gene ambiguous. The germline V gene has CDR1 SGHTA and CDR2 FQGNSA. The CDR3 consists of 14 residues. V was shortened by 1 base and J by 5 bases, with 11 bases between the two germline ends. CDR3 nucleotides: TGTGCCAGCAGCTTAGGAGGCCCGGGTACTGAAGCTTTCTTT. Residues: CASSLGGPGTEAFF.

This chain uses TRBV3-1 (or the pseudogene TRBV3-2) with TRBJ2-7; D gene unclear. CDR1 is LGHDT and CDR2 is YNNKEL in the germline V gene (reference sequence). The CDR3 length is 13 residues. V was cut by 5 bases and J by 0 bases, with 8 bases left in between. The CDR3 nucleotides are TGTGCCAGCAGCTTGTCGTTCTCCTACGAGCAGTACTTC. This sequence encodes CASSLSFSYEQYF.